The clone carrying this TCR beta chain was seen a handful of times. The data were obtained in a study of PD-1 blockade in classical Hodgkin lymphoma. Assay: immunoSEQ multiplex PCR; the TCRdb copy retains only in-frame clones and omits some. The top ten hold around 3.3% of the sample, which has approximately 6,300 clones, around 84% seen once. Between the trimmed V and J ends, which lost 0 bases and 1 base, there was a span of 10 bases. Germline loops: CDR1 SGDLS, CDR2 YYNGEE. The CDR3 sequence is 15 residues long. Following autologous stem cell transplantation, relapse occurred in every patient, and exposure to brentuximab vedotin varied. Magnetic depletion of unwanted cells isolated CD4+ T cells from thawed PBMCs.

Sequenced material: CD4+ T cells from blood, taken at baseline. V gene TRBV9 combines with J gene TRBJ1-1; D remains unclear. The origin of this receptor is a human donor with classical Hodgkin lymphoma. Here the CDR3 DNA reads TGTGCCAGCAGCGTAGATCCCCGGCGGAACACTGAAGCTTTCTTT. Protein: CASSVDPRRNTEAFF.